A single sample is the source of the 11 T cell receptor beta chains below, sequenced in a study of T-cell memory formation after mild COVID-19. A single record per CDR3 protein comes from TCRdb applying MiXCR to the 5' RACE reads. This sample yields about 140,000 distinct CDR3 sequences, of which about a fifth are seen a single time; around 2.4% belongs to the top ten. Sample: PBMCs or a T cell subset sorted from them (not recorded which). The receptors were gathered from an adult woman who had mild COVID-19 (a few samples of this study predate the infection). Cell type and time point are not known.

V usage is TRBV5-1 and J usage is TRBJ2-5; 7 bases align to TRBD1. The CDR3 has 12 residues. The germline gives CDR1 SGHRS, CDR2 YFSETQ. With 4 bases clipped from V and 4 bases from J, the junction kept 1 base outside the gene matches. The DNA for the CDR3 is TGCGCCAGCAGCCACAGGGGAGAGACCCAGTACTTC. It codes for CASSHRGETQYF.

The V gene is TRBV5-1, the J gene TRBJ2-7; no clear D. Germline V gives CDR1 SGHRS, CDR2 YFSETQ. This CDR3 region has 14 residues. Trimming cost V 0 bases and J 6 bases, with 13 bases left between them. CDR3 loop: CASSLGAGSLEQYF. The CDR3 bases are TGCGCCAGCAGCTTGGGTGCAGGATCCCTCGAGCAGTACTTC.

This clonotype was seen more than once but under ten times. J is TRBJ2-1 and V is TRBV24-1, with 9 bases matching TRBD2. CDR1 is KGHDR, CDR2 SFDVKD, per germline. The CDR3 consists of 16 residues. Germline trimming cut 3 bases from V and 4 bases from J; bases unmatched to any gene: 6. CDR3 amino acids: CATSDPVAGEYNEQFF. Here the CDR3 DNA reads TGTGCCACCAGTGATCCCGTAGCGGGAGAATACAATGAGCAGTTCTTC.

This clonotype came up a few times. The CDR3 nucleotides are TGCGCCAGCAGCCAACCAGGTTTGGGGGGGCGTGCAGATACGCAGTATTTT. It specifies CASSQPGLGGRADTQYF. The chain combines TRBV4-1 with TRBJ2-3; possibly TRBD2 for D (7 bases). This CDR3 spans 17 amino acids. Trimming took 2 bases from V and 4 from J, leaving 19 bases between them. Germline CDR1 reads MGHRA; CDR2 reads YSYEKL.

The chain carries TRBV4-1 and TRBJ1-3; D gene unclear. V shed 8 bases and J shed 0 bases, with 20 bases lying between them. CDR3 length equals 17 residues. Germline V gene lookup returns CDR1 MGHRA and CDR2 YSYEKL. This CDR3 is CASRPSTVPSSGNTIYF. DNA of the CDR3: TGCGCCAGCCGGCCCTCAACCGTACCTAGCTCTGGAAACACCATATATTTT.

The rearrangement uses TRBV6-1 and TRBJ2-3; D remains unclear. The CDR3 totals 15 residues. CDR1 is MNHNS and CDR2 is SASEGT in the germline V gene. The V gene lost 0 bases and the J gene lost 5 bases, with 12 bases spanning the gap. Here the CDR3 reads CASSEAYSPVDTQYF. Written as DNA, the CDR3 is TGTGCCAGCAGTGAAGCCTACAGCCCCGTAGATACGCAGTATTTT.

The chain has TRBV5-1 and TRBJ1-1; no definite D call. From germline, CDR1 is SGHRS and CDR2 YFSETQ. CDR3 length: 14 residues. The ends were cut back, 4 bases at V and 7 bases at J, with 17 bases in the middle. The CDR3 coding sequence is TGCGCCAGCAGCCCCGGGAATTCTGGGTTTGAAGCTTTCTTT. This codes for CASSPGNSGFEAFF.

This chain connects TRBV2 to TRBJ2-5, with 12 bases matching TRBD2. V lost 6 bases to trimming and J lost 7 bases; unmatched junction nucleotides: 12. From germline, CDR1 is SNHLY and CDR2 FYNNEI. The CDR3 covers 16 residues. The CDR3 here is CASSLIRTSGAPTQYF. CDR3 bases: TGTGCCAGCAGCTTAATCAGGACTAGCGGGGCTCCGACCCAGTACTTC.

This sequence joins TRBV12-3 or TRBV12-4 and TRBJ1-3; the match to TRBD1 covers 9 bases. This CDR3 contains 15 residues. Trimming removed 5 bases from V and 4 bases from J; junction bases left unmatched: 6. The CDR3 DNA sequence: TGTGCCAGCAGTCTTGGACAGGGGAGCGGAAACACCATATATTTT. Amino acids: CASSLGQGSGNTIYF.

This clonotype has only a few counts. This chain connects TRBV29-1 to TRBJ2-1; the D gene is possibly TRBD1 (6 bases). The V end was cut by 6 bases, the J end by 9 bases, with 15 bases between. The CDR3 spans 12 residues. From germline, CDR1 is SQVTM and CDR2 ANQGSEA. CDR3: CSVVTAGAEQFF. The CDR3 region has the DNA TGCAGCGTCGTGACTGCAGGGGCTGAGCAGTTCTTC.

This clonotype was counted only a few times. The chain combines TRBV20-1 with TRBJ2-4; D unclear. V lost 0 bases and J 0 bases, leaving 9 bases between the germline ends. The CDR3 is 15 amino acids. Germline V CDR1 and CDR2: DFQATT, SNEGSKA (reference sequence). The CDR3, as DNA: TGCAGTGCTAGAGAACTGATTTTAGCCAAAAACATTCAGTACTTC. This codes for CSARELILAKNIQYF.